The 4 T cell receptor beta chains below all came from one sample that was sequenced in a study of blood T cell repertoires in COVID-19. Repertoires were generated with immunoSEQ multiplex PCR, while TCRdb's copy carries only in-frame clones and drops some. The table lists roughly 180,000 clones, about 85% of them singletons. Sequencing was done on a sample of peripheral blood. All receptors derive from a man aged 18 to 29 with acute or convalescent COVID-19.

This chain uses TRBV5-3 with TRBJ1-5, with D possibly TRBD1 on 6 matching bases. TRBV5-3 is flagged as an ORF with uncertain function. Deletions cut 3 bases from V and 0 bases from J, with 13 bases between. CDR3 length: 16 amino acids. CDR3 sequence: CARSSMDSDSNQPQHF. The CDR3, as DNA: TGTGCCAGAAGCTCTATGGACAGTGATAGCAATCAGCCCCAGCATTTT.

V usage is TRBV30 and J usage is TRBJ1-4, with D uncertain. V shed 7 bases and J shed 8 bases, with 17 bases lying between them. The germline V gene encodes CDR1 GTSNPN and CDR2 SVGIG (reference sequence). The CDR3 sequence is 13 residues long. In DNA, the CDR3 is TGTGCCTCAAAACGGGGTGAGGAAGAAAAACTGTTTTTT. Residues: CASKRGEEEKLFF. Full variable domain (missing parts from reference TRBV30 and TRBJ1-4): SQTIHQWPATLVQPVGSPLSLECTVEGTSNPNLYWYRQAAGRGLQLLFYSVGIGQISSEVPQNLSASRPQDRQFILSSKKLLLSDSGFYLCASKRGEEEKLFFGSGTQLSVL.

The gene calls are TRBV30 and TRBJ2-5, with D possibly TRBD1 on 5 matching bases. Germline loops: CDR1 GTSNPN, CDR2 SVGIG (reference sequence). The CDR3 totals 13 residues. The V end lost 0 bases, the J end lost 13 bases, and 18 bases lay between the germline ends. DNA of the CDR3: TGTGCCTGGAGTGTACAGCACGTAGGGGCAAGGTACTTC. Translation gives CAWSVQHVGARYF. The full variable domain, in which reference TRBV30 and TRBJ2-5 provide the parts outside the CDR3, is SQTIHQWPATLVQPVGSPLSLECTVEGTSNPNLYWYRQAAGRGLQLLFYSVGIGQISSEVPQNLSASRPQDRQFILSSKKLLLSDSGFYLCAWSVQHVGARYFGPGTRLLVL.

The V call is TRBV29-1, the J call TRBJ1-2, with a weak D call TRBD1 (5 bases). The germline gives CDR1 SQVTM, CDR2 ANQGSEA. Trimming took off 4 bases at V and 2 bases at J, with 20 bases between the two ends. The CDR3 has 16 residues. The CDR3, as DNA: TGCAGCGTTGGGGGGTATCCCACCGGGGGAAACTATGGCTACACCTTC. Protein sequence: CSVGGYPTGGNYGYTF.